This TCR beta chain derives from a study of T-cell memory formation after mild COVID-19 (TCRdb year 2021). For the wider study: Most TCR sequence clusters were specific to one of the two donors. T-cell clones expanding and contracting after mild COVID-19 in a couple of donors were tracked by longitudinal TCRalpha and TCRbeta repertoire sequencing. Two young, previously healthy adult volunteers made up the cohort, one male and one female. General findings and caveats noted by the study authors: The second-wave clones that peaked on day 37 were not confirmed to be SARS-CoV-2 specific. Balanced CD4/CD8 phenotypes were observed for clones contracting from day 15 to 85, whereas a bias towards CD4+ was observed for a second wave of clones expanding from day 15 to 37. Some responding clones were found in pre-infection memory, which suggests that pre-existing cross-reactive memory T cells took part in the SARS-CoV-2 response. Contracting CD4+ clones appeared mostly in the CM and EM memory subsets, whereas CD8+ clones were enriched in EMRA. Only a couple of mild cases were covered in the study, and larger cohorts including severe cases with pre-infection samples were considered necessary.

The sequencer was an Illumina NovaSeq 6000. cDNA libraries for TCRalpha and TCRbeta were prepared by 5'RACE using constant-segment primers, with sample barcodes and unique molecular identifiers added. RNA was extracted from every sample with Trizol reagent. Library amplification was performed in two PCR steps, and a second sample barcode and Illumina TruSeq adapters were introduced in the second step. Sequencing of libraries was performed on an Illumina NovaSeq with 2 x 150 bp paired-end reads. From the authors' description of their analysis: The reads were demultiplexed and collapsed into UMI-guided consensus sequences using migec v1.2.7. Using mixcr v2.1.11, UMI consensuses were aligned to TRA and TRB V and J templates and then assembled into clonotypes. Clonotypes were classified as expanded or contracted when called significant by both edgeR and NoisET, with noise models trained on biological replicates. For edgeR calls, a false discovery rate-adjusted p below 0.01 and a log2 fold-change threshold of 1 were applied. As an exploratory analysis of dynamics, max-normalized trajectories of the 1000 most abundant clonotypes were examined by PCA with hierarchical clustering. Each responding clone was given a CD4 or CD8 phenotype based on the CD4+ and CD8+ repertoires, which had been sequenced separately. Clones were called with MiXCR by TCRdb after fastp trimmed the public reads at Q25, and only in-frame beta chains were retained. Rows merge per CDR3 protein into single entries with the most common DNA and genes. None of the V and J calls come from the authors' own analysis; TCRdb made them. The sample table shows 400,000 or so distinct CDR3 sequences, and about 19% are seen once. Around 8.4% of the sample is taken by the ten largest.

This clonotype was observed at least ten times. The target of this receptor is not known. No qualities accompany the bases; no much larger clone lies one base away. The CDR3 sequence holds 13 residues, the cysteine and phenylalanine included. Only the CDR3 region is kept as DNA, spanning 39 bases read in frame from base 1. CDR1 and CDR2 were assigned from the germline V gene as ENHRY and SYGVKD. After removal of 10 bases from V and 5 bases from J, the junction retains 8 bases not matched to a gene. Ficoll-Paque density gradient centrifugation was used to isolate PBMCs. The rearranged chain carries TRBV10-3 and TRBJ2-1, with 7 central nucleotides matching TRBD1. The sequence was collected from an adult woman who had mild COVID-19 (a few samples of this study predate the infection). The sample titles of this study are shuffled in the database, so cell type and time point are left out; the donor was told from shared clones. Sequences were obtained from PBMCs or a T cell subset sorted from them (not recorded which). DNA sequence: TGTGCCAGCTCCCGGGACAGCAACAATGAGCAGTTCTTC. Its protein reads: CASSRDSNNEQFF.